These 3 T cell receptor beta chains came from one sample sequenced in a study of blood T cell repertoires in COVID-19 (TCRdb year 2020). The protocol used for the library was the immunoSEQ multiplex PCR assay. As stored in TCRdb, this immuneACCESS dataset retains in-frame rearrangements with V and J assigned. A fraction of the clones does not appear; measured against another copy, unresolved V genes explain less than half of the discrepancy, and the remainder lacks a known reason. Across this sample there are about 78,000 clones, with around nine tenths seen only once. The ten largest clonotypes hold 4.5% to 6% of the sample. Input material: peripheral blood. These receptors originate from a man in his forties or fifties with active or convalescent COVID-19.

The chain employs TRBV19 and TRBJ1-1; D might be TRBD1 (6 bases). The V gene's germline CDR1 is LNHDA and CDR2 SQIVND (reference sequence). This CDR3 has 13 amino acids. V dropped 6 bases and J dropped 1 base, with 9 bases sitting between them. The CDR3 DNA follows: TGTGCCAGTAGGAGACAGGCGAACACTGAAGCTTTCTTT. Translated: CASRRQANTEAFF.

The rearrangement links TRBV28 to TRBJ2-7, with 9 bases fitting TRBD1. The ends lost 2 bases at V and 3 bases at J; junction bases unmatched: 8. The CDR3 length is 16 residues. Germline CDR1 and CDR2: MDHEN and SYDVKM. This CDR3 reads CASSLDRWDRDYEQYV. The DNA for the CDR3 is TGTGCCAGCAGTTTAGATAGGTGGGACAGGGACTACGAGCAGTACGTC.

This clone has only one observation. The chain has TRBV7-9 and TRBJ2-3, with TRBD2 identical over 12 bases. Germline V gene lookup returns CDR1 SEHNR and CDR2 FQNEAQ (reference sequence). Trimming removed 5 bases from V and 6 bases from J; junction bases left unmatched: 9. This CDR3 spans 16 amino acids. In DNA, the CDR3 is TGTGCCAGCAGCCCTGAGACTAGCGGGAGTAGGGATACGCAGTATTTT. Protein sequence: CASSPETSGSRDTQYF.